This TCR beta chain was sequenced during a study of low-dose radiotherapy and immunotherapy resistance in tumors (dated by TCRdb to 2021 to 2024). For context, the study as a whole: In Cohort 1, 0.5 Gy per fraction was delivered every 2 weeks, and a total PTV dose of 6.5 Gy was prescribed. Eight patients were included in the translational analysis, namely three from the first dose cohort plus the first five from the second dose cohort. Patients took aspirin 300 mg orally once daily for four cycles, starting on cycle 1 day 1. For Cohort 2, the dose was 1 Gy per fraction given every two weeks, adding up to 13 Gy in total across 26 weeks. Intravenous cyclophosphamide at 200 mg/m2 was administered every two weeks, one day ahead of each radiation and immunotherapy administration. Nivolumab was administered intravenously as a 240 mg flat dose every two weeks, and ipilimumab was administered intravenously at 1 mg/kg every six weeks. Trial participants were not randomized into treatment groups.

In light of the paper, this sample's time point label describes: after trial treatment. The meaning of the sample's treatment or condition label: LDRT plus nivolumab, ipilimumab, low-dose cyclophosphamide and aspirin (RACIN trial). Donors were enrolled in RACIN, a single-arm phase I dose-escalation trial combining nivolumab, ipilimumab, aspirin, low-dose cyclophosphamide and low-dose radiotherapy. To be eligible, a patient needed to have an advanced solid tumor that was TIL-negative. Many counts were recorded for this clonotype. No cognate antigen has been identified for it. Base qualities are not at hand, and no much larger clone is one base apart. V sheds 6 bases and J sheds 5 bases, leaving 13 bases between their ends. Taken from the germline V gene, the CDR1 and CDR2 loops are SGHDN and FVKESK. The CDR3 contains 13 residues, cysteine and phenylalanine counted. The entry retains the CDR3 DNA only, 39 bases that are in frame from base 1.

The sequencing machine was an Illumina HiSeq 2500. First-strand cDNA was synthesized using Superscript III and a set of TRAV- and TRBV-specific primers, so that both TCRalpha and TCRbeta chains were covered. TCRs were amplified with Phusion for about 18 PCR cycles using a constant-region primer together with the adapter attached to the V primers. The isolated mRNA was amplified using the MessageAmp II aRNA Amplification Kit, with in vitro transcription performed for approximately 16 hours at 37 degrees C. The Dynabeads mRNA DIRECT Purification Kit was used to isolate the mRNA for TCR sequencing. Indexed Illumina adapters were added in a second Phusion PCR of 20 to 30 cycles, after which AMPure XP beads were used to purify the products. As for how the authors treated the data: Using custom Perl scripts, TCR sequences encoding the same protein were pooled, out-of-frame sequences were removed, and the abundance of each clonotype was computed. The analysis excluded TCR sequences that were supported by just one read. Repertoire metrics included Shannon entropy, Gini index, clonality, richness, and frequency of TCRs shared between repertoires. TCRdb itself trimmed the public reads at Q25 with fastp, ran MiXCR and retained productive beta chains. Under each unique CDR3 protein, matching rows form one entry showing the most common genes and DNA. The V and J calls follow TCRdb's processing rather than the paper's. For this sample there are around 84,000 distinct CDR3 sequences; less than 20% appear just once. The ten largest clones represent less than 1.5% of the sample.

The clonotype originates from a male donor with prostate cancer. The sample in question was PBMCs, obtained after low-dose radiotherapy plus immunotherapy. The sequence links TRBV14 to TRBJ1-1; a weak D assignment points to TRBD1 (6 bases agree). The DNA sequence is TGTGCCAGCAGTCATACAGGGAGGACTGAAGCTTTCTTT. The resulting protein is CASSHTGRTEAFF.